This TCR beta chain is drawn from a study of T cell responses to AZD1222 COVID-19 vaccine. There are 14 residues in the CDR3. Trimming removed 5 bases from V and 2 bases from J; junction bases left unmatched: 2. From germline, CDR1 is SEHNR and CDR2 FQNEAQ (reference sequence). On this clone: What it recognizes is unknown.

General study points: Repertoires were obtained solely post-peak T cell response. The study identified only six AZD1222 recipients as seropositive at baseline. Spike-specific TCR breadth and depth rose after two AZD1222 doses. Donors, mostly white British, included more females; clonal diversity was possibly underestimated.

Assay used: immunoSEQ multiplex PCR; TCRdb lists only in-frame clones, some missing. Among 90,000 or so clones listed, about nine tenths were seen once. The source was peripheral blood, collected on day 0 of AZD1222 vaccination. This receptor was identified in an adult in good health. The chain uses TRBV7-9 and TRBJ2-7; 11 positions match TRBD1. The CDR3 sequence is CASSRDRGAYEQYF. CDR3 bases: TGTGCCAGCAGCCGGGACAGGGGGGCCTACGAGCAGTACTTC.